This T cell receptor beta chain was captured in a study of shared clonotypes between healthy human individuals. The assay ran at deep level. Sequencing used immunoSEQ multiplex PCR; TCRdb keeps in-frame clones, though not all of them. The sample has more than 500,000 clones; 95% to 96% are singletons. CD4+ cells underwent separation, giving CD45RA+ naive and CD45RA-negative memory subsets. Study conclusions and caveats: Incompleteness in sorted-subset sequencing, despite large depth, was shown by rarefaction.

This clone was recorded once. The antigen remains undetermined. V lost 6 bases and J lost 7, with 14 bases in between. Germline CDR1 SNHLY, CDR2 FYNNEI. This CDR3 has 13 residues. The chain carries TRBV2 and TRBJ2-3, with D perhaps TRBD2 (6 bases). Sequencing input: naive CD4+ T cells sorted from blood. Subset described: CD45RA+ positively selected. The origin of this receptor is a woman in her thirties in good health. Here the CDR3 reads CASRGDGGNTQYF. CDR3 DNA sequence: TGTGCCAGCAGGGGGGACGGAGGGAATACGCAGTATTTT.